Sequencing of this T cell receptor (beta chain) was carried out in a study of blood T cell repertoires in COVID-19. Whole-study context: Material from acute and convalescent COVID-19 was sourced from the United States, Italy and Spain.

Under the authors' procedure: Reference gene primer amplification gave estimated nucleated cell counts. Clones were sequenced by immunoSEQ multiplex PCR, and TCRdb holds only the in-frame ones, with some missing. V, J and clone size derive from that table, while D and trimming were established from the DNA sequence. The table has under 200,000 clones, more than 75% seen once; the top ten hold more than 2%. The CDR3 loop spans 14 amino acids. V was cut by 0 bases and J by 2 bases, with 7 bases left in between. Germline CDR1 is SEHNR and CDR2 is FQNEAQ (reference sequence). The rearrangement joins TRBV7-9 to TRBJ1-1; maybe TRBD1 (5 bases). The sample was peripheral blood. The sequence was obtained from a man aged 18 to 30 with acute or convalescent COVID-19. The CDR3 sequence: CASSLAGGNTEAFF. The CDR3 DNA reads TGTGCCAGCAGCTTAGCGGGGGGAAACACTGAAGCTTTCTTT.